A selection of T cell receptor beta chains follows, all from one sample in a study of T-cell reconstitution after alpha-beta-depleted transplantation in children. TCRdb itself ran the PCR reads through MiXCR, one entry per CDR3 protein. The sample holds roughly 180,000 distinct CDR3 sequences, 14% to 15% seen once. Sequences were derived from PBMCs from the stem cell graft donor, sampled from the stem cell graft. Receptors originate from a human donor who donated a stem cell graft to a child with acute lymphoblastic leukemia. CDR3s include the opening cysteine and the closing phenylalanine or tryptophan. D genes are given only for firm matches. The size field is filled for only some rows; it gives once, few, many or a size class.

>15|TRBV28|many|TRBD2|TRBJ2-7
TGTGCCAGCAGTTTACAACTAGCGGGACCCTACGAGCAGTACTTC
CASSLQLAGPYEQYF
>15|TRBV7-9|many|NA|TRBJ2-5
TGTGCCAGCAGCCGACTGGGAACTGCCTTGGAGACCCAGTACTTC
CASSRLGTALETQYF
>14|TRBV11-3|NA|TRBD2|TRBJ2-1
TGTGCCAGCAGAAGAGAGCGGGAGGTTTATGAGCAGTTCTTC
CASRREREVYEQFF
>13|TRBV4-1|many|NA|TRBJ2-5
TGCGCCAGCAGCCGCCTTATAGGGGAGACCCAGTACTTC
CASSRLIGETQYF
>15|TRBV19|NA|NA|TRBJ2-5
TGTGCCAGTAGTATCTTCGGACAGAGCCGGGGGACCCAGTACTTC
CASSIFGQSRGTQYF
>18|TRBV4-1|once|TRBD2|TRBJ2-1
TGCGCCAGCAGCCAAGAGGGGGGGGGTCCGGCAGGCCGAGATGAGCAGTTCTTC
CASSQEGGGPAGRDEQFF
>14|TRBV7-8|many|NA|TRBJ2-3
TGTGCCAGCAGCGCCCCCGGGACTGGGGATACGCAGTATTTT
CASSAPGTGDTQYF
>16|TRBV5-1|many|NA|TRBJ2-3
TGCGCCAGCAGCTTCGGTAGATTAGGGTGGACAGATACGCAGTATTTT
CASSFGRLGWTDTQYF
>15|TRBV5-1|few|TRBD1|TRBJ1-2
TGCGCCAGCAGCTCGGGGTCGACAGGGGTTTATGGCTACACCTTC
CASSSGSTGVYGYTF
>15|TRBV20-1|many|TRBD1|TRBJ2-1
TGCAGTGCTAGAGATGGGACAGGGGCTCCGCTTGAGCAGTTCTTC
CSARDGTGAPLEQFF
>12|TRBV12-3/TRBV12-4|NA|NA|TRBJ1-1
TGTGCCAGCAGTGCTACCGGGACGCTAGCTTTCTTT
CASSATGTLAFF
>13|TRBV20-1|many|TRBD1|TRBJ2-1
TGCAGTGCGAGGACAGGATGGAACAATGAGCAGTTCTTC
CSARTGWNNEQFF
>15|TRBV6-5|many|NA|TRBJ2-3
TGTGCCAGCAGTTTGCTGGACCCTAGCACAGATACGCAGTATTTT
CASSLLDPSTDTQYF
>14|TRBV28|many|NA|TRBJ1-1
TGTGCCAGCAGCTCCTTTGGGGGCAACACTGAAGCTTTCTTT
CASSSFGGNTEAFF
>13|TRBV12-3/TRBV12-4|NA|NA|TRBJ1-1
TGTGCCAGCAGTCCGTCGGGGACCCGAGAAGCTTTCTTT
CASSPSGTREAFF
>14|TRBV24-1|NA|NA|TRBJ2-3
TGTGCCACCAGTGAAGGACAGAGCACAGATACGCAGTATTTT
CATSEGQSTDTQYF
>14|TRBV6-1|NA|TRBD2|TRBJ2-1
TGTGCCAGCAGTGAAGTGGGGACTAGCAATGAGCAGTTCTTC
CASSEVGTSNEQFF
>14|TRBV5-1|many|NA|TRBJ2-2
TGCGCCAGTTGCTTACAGCCGAACACCGGGGAGCTGTTTTTT
CASCLQPNTGELFF
>14|TRBV2|NA|NA|TRBJ1-4
TGTGCCAGCAGTAAAGACTCAACCAATGAAAAACTGTTTTTT
CASSKDSTNEKLFF
>16|TRBV5-1|many|NA|TRBJ2-1
TGCGCCAGCCGGGACCCCTATGAGAAGCTGTACAATGAGCAGTTCTTC
CASRDPYEKLYNEQFF
>17|TRBV11-1|NA|NA|TRBJ2-1
TGTGCCAGCAGCTTGGAAGAAGGGTGGAACTCCTACAATGAGCAGTTCTTC
CASSLEEGWNSYNEQFF
>15|TRBV10-3|NA|TRBD1|TRBJ1-2
TGTGCCATCAGCCCGGGACAGGCGAATAGATATGGCTACACCTTC
CAISPGQANRYGYTF
>17|TRBV7-9|many|TRBD1|TRBJ2-3
TGTGCCAGCAGCCGGACGCTTGGACAGGAATTCACAGATACGCAGTATTTT
CASSRTLGQEFTDTQYF
>12|TRBV7-9|many|NA|TRBJ1-4
TGTGCCAGCAGCTTGGCAGAAGAAAAACTGTTTTTT
CASSLAEEKLFF
>14|TRBV7-6|many|NA|TRBJ1-1
TGTGCCAGCAGCTTAGGTGGCGGAGGGACTGAAGCTTTCTTT
CASSLGGGGTEAFF
>13|TRBV5-1|many|NA|TRBJ2-7
TGCGCCAGCAGCCCGGACAGAGTCTACGAGCAGTACTTC
CASSPDRVYEQYF
>14|TRBV7-8|few|TRBD1|TRBJ2-1
TGTGCCAGCAGCGAATCGACAGGGATTTGGGAGCAGTTCTTC
CASSESTGIWEQFF
>15|TRBV5-1|many|NA|TRBJ2-1
TGCGCCAGCAGCTTGATGGCAGGGGCTGACAATGAGCAGTTCTTC
CASSLMAGADNEQFF
>15|TRBV29-1|many|TRBD2|TRBJ2-7
TGCAGCGTTACCCGGCTAGCGGGTTATTCCTACGAGCAGTACTTC
CSVTRLAGYSYEQYF
>14|TRBV29-1|many|TRBD2|TRBJ2-1
TGCAGCGTGATCGCTGAGGCTAGCGGTAATGAGCAGTTCTTC
CSVIAEASGNEQFF
>14|TRBV7-2|NA|NA|TRBJ2-4
TGTGCCAGCAGCTTAGCGGTTGGTAAAAACATTCAGTACTTC
CASSLAVGKNIQYF
>15|TRBV2|once|TRBD2|TRBJ2-7
TGTGCCAGCAGTGAAGGAGCGGGAGGGGCCTACGAGCAGTACTTC
CASSEGAGGAYEQYF
>11|TRBV7-9|NA|NA|TRBJ2-2
TGTGCCAGCAGTTACACCGGGGAGCTGTTTTTT
CASSYTGELFF
>15|TRBV7-2|many|TRBD1|TRBJ1-1
TGTGCCAGCAGGTCGAGACAGGGGGCAGGCACTGAAGCTTTCTTT
CASRSRQGAGTEAFF
>20|TRBV21-1|many|NA|TRBJ2-4
TGTGCCAGCAGCAAAGTAGGGGCGGCTAGCGGGCCATTAGCCAAAAACATTCAGTACTTC
CASSKVGAASGPLAKNIQYF
>13|TRBV18|many|NA|TRBJ2-2
TGTGCCAGCTCATTTGACAGCCCCGGGGAGCTGTTTTTT
CASSFDSPGELFF
>15|TRBV27|many|NA|TRBJ1-4
TGTGCCAGCAGTTCCTACAGCCCAACTAATGAAAAACTGTTTTTT
CASSSYSPTNEKLFF
>16|TRBV20-1|many|NA|TRBJ2-7
TGCAGTGCTAGAGGAGGGGGCGGGAGTTTCTCTCGCGAGCAGTACTTC
CSARGGGGSFSREQYF
>11|TRBV18|many|NA|TRBJ1-4
TGTGCCAGCTCACCGAGGGAAAAACTGTTTTTT
CASSPREKLFF